These 9 T cell receptor beta chains originate from one sample sequenced in a study of CD8 T cells in Susac syndrome. Reverse transcription used roughly 0.5 to 1 ug RNA and random hexamers. TCRdb itself ran the immunoSEQ multiplex PCR reads through MiXCR, one entry per CDR3 protein. The sample has 90,000 to 150,000 distinct CDR3 sequences; about 90% are singletons. The sample consisted of CD8+ T cells from PBMCs. The receptor source for this set is a human donor in good health.

The J gene is TRBJ1-1, the V gene TRBV12-3 or TRBV12-4, with D maybe TRBD1 (6 bases). The CDR3 contains 11 residues. V was cut by 8 bases and J by 7 bases, with 11 bases left in between. The CDR3 reads CASPGEIEAFF. The CDR3 nucleotides read TGTGCCAGCCCAGGGGAAATTGAAGCTTTCTTT.

J is TRBJ1-6 and V is TRBV2; D perhaps matches TRBD1 (6 bases). Per germline, CDR1 SNHLY and CDR2 FYNNEI. This CDR3 has 17 residues. Trimming took off 1 base at V and 6 bases at J, with 16 bases between the two ends. CDR3 residues: CASSEGTAGGFNSPLHF. The CDR3, as DNA: TGTGCCAGCAGTGAAGGGACAGCCGGAGGGTTTAATTCACCCCTCCACTTT.

The chain employs TRBV29-1 and TRBJ2-7; a possible D gene is TRBD1 (5 bases). The germline gives CDR1 SQVTM, CDR2 ANQGSEA. Trimming removed 2 bases from V and 5 bases from J, with 16 bases in between. This CDR3 comprises 14 residues. CDR3 nucleotides: TGCAGCGTTGAAAAGGGGTCAAAGATCCACGAGCAGTACTTC. Amino acid sequence: CSVEKGSKIHEQYF.

The V call is TRBV4-2, the J call TRBJ2-7, with D perhaps matching TRBD1 (6 bases). CDR1 and CDR2 (germline): LGHNA, YNFKEQ. V lost 3 bases to trimming and J lost 2 bases, with 17 bases between them. CDR3 length: 16 residues. CDR3 sequence: CASSHIAPQGPYEQYF. The CDR3 region has the DNA TGTGCCAGCAGCCATATTGCACCACAGGGTCCCTACGAGCAGTACTTC.

The chain is built from TRBV15 and TRBJ1-5; D remains unclear. The length of the CDR3 is 14 residues. Per germline, CDR1 LNHNV and CDR2 YYDKDF (reference sequence). With 1 base removed from V and 0 bases from J, the gap between germline ends came to 4 bases. The CDR3 bases are TGTGCCACCAGCAGAGGGGTTAGCAATCAGCCCCAGCATTTT. Protein sequence: CATSRGVSNQPQHF.

The rearrangement uses TRBV6-5 and TRBJ2-7; 7 bases agree with TRBD2. Germline CDR1 and CDR2: MNHEY and SVGAGI. Trimming removed 4 bases from V and 6 bases from J; junction bases left unmatched: 9. The CDR3 runs to 14 residues. CDR3 sequence (DNA): TGTGCCAGCAGTTCGGGGGGTGGGCTTGGCGAGCAGTACTTC. It translates to CASSSGGGLGEQYF.

This clonotype showed up just a few times. The rearrangement joins TRBV6-2 or TRBV6-3 to TRBJ1-2; 9 bases are shared with TRBD1. With V trimmed by 4 bases and J by 0 bases, 3 bases remained unmatched. The CDR3 has 15 residues. Germline V CDR1 and CDR2: MNHEY, SVGEGT. The CDR3 bases are TGTGCCAGCAGTTTCGGACAGGGGACTAACTATGGCTACACCTTC. Its translation is CASSFGQGTNYGYTF.

This clonotype was detected a few times. V usage is TRBV29-1 and J usage is TRBJ2-7; D possibly corresponds to TRBD2 (6 bases). The CDR3 loop spans 12 amino acids. The germline V and J ends were trimmed by 4 bases and 5 bases, with 12 bases remaining between them. CDR1 and CDR2 (germline): SQVTM, ANQGSEA. The CDR3 loop is CSVAREAHEQYF. The CDR3 DNA reads TGCAGCGTTGCCAGGGAGGCCCACGAGCAGTACTTC.

The rearrangement links TRBV5-1 to TRBJ1-4; D gene ambiguous. The CDR3 runs 13 residues. Germline V lookup: CDR1 SGHRS, CDR2 YFSETQ. V was pared by 3 bases and J by 8 bases, with 11 bases between. CDR3 sequence: CASSSRGGEKLFF. CDR3 nucleotides: TGCGCCAGCAGCTCCCGAGGCGGCGAAAAACTGTTTTTT.